This TCR beta chain was captured by sequencing in a study of T cells in Graves' hyperthyroidism and ophthalmopathy. About the research overall: Peripheral blood was acquired at first diagnosis, ahead of any therapy whatsoever.

This clonotype was found a few times. The CDR3 runs 11 residues. CDR1 is KGHDR, CDR2 SFDVKD, per germline. Deletions cut 5 bases from V and 7 bases from J, with 4 bases between. The CDR3 regions of TCR beta were amplified from RNA transcripts. First-round RT-PCR with HTBI primers amplified the TCR CDR3 region. Via MiXCR, TCRdb re-called the multiplex PCR reads, giving one row per CDR3 protein. The repertoire holds around 200,000 distinct CDR3 sequences, with roughly 18% as singletons. The rearrangement links TRBV24-1 to TRBJ2-2; D unresolved. What was sequenced was blood. The clonotype was recovered from a man between 40 and 49 years old with Graves' hyperthyroidism. CDR3: CATSVIGELFF. As DNA, the CDR3 is TGTGCCACCAGTGTCATCGGGGAGCTGTTTTTT.